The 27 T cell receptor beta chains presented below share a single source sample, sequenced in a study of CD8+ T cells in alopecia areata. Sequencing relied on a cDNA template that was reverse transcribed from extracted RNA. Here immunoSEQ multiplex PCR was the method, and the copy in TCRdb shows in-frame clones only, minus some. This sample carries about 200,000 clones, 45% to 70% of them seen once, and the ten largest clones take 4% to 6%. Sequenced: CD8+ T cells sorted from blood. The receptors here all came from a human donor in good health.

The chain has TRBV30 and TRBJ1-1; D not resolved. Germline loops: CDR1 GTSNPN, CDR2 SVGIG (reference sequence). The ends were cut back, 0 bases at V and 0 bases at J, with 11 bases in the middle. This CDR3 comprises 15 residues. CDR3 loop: CAWSVPEQLNTEAFF. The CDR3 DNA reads TGTGCCTGGAGTGTACCGGAACAGTTGAACACTGAAGCTTTCTTT.

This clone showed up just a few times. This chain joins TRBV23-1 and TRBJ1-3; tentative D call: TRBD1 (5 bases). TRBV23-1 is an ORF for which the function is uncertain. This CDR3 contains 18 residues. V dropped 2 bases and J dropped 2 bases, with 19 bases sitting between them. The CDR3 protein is CASSQEAWGENPGNTIYF. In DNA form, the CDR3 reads TGCGCCAGCAGTCAAGAGGCGTGGGGGGAGAACCCTGGAAACACCATATATTTT.

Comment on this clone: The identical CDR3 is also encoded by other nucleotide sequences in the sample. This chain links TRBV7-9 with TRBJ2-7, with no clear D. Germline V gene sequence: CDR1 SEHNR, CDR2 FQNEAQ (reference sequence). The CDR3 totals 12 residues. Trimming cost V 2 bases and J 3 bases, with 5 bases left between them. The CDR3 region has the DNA TGTGCCAGCAGCTTATCCGGCTACGAGCAGTACTTC. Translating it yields CASSLSGYEQYF.

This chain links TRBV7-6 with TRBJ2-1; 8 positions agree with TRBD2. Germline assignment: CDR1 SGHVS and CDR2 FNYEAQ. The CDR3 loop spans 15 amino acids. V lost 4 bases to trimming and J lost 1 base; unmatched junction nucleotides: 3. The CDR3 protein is CASSWLAGSYNEQFF. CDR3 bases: TGTGCCAGCAGCTGGCTAGCGGGTTCCTACAATGAGCAGTTCTTC.

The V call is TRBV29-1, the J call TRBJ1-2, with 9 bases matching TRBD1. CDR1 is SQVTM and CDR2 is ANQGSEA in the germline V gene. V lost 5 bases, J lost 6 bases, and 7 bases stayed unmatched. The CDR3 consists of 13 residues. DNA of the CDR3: TGCAGCGTTACCGGACAGGGGAAGAATGGCTACACCTTC. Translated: CSVTGQGKNGYTF.

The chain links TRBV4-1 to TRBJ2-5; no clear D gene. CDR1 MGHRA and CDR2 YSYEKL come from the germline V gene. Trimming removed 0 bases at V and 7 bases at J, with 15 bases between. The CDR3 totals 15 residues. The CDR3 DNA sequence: TGCGCCAGCAGCCAAGAGGGCAGCGTTGGTAGGACCCAGTACTTC. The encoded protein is CASSQEGSVGRTQYF.

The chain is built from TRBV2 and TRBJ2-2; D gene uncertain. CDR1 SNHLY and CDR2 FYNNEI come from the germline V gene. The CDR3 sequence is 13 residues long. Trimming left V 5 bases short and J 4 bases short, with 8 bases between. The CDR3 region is CASSSDVTGELFF. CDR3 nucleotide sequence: TGTGCCAGCAGTTCGGACGTCACCGGGGAGCTGTTTTTT.

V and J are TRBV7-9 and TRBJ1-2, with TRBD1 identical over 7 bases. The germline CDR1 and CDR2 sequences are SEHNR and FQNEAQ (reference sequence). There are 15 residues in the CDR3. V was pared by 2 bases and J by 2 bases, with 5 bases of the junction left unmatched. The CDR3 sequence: CASSLPDRLNYGYTF. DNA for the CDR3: TGTGCCAGCAGCTTACCGGACAGGCTAAACTATGGCTACACCTTC.

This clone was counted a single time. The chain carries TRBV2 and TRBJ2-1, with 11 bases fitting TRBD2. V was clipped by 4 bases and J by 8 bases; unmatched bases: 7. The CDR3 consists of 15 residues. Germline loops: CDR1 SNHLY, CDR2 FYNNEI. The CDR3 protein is CASSAASGGFDEQFF. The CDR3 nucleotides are TGTGCCAGCAGTGCCGCTAGCGGGGGGTTCGATGAGCAGTTCTTC.

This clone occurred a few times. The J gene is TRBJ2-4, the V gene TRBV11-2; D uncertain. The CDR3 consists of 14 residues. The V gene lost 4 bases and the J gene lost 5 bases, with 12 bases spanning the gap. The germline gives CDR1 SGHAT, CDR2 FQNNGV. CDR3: CASSSSRGQNIQYF. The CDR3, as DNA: TGTGCCAGCAGCTCTTCGAGAGGACAAAACATTCAGTACTTC.

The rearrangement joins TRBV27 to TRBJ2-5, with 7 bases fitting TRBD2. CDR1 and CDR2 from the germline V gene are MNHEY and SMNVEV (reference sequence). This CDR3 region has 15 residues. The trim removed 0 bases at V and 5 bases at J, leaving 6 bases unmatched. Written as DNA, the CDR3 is TGTGCCAGCAGTTTATCCGGACTAGTCCTGGAGACCCAGTACTTC. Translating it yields CASSLSGLVLETQYF.

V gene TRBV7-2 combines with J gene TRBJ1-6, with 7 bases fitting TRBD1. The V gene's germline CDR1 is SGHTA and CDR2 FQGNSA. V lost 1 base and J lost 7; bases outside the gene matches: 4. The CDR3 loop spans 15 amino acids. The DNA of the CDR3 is TGTGCCAGCAGCTTAGTAGGGACAGAGAATTCACCCCTCCACTTT. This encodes CASSLVGTENSPLHF.

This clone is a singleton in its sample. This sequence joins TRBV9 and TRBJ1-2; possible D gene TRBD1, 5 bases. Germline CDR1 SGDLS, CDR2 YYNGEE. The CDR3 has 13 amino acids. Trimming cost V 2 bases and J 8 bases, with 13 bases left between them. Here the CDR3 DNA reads TGTGCCAGCAGCGTCGGGGGGTCTAAAGGCTACACCTTC. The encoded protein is CASSVGGSKGYTF.

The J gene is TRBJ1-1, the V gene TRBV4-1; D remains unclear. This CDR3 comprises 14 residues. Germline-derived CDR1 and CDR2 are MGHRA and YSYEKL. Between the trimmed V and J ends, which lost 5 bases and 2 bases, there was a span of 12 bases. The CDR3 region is CASSSKVFNTEAFF. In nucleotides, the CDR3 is TGCGCCAGCAGCTCCAAGGTTTTTAACACTGAAGCTTTCTTT.

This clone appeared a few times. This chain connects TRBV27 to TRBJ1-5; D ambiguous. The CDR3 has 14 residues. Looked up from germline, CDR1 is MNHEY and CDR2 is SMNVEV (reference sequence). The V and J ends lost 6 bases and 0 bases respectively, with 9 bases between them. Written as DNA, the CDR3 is TGTGCCAGCAGCCCGGGGTATAGCAATCAGCCCCAGCATTTT. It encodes CASSPGYSNQPQHF.

The CDR3 sequence is CASSVSGALGQPQHF. The CDR3 DNA reads as TGTGCCAGCAGCGTGTCAGGGGCCCTCGGCCAGCCCCAGCATTTT. The rearrangement joins TRBV5-6 to TRBJ1-5, with D possibly being TRBD1 (6 bases). V was trimmed by 4 bases and J by 7 bases, leaving 18 bases between them. The CDR3 covers 15 residues. Germline V CDR1 and CDR2: SGHDT, YYEEEE.

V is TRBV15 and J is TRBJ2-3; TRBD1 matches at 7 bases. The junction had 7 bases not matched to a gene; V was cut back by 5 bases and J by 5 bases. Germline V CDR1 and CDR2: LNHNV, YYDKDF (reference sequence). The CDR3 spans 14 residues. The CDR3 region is CATSFTGALDTQYF. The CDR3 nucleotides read TGTGCCACCAGCTTTACAGGGGCGTTAGATACGCAGTATTTT.

The CDR3, as DNA: TGCGCCAGCAGCTCCCCGACTAGCGGTTTCACAGATACGCAGTATTTT. Protein: CASSSPTSGFTDTQYF. The genes are TRBV4-1 and TRBJ2-3; TRBD2 matches 9 bases. This CDR3 is 16 amino acids long. Germline CDR1 reads MGHRA; CDR2 reads YSYEKL. Losses at the gene ends were 5 bases for V and 2 bases for J; bases not matched to a gene: 8.

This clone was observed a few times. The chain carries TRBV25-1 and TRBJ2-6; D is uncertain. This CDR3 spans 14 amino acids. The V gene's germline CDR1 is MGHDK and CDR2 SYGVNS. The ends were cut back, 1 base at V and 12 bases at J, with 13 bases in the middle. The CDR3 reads CASSEFGSSAVLTF. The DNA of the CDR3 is TGTGCCAGCAGTGAATTCGGATCTTCGGCCGTCCTGACTTTC. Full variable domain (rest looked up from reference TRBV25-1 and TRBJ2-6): EADIYQTPRYLVIGTGKKITLECSQTMGHDKMYWYQQDPGMELHLIHYSYGVNSTEKGDLSSESTVSRIRTEHFPLTLESARPSHTSQYLCASSEFGSSAVLTFGAGSRLTVL.

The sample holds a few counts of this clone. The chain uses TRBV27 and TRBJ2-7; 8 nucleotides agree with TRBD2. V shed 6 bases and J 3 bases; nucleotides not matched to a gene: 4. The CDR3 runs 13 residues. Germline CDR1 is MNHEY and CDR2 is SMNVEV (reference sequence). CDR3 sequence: CASSETSDYEQYF. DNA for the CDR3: TGTGCCAGCAGCGAGACTAGCGACTACGAGCAGTACTTC.

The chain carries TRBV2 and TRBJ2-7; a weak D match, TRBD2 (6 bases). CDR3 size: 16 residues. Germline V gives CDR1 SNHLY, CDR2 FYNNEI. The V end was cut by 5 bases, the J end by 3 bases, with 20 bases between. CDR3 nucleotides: TGTGCCAGCAGTACGGGGTCCGGGGGAGAAGACTACGAGCAGTACTTC. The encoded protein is CASSTGSGGEDYEQYF.

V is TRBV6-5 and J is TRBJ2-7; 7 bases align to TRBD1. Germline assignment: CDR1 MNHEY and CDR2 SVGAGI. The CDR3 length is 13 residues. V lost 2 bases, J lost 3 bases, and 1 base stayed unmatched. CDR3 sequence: CASSYQGDYEQYF. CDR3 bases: TGTGCCAGCAGTTACCAGGGGGACTACGAGCAGTACTTC.

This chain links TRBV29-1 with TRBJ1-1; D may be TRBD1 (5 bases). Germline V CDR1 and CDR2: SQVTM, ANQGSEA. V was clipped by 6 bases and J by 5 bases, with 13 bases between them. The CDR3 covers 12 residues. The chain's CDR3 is CSVGERGTEAFF. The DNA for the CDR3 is TGCAGCGTCGGAGAGAGGGGTACTGAAGCTTTCTTT.

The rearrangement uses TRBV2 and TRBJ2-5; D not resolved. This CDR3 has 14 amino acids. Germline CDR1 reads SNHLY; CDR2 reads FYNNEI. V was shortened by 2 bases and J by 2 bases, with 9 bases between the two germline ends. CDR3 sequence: CASSESGVQETQYF. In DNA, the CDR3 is TGTGCCAGCAGTGAATCCGGCGTACAAGAGACCCAGTACTTC.

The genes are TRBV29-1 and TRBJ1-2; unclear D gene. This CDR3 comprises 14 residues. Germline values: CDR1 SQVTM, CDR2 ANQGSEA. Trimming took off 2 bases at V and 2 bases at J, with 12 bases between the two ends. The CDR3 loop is CSVETGSRNYGYTF. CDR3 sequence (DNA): TGCAGCGTTGAAACCGGGTCCCGAAACTATGGCTACACCTTC.

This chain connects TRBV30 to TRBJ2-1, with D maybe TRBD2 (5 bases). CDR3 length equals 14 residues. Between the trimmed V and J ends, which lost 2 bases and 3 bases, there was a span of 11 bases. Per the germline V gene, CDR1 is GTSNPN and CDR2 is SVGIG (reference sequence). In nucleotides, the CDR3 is TGTGCCTGGAGTTACCGGGATGTCTACAATGAGCAGTTCTTC. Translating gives CAWSYRDVYNEQFF.

CDR3 nucleotide sequence: TGTGCCACCAGCGCAACAAGGGGCGCGAACACCGGGGAGCTGTTTTTT. Its translation: CATSATRGANTGELFF. The V gene is TRBV15, the J gene TRBJ2-2, with TRBD1 as a possible D gene (5 bases). The V end lost 5 bases, the J end lost 0 bases, and 13 bases lay between the germline ends. The germline CDR1 and CDR2 sequences are LNHNV and YYDKDF (reference sequence). This CDR3 has 16 residues.